Shown below are 21 T cell receptor beta chains from a single sample sequenced in a study of shared clonotypes between healthy human individuals. Naive-designated CD8 cells lacked CD45RO, were positively enriched for CCR7, and omitted terminally differentiated effector memory CD45RA+ cells. Sequencing used immunoSEQ multiplex PCR; TCRdb keeps in-frame clones, though not all of them. Of about 2.1 million clones detected, about 93% appear once; the ten largest clones hold around 1.7%. The specimen sequenced was naive CD8+ T cells from PBMCs. All receptors derive from a man between 18 and 35 years old in good health. Some clones in this sample may be carry-over from other donors' samples.

The chain carries TRBV4-2 and TRBJ2-1, with D perhaps matching TRBD2 (6 bases). Germline V gene data show CDR1 as LGHNA and CDR2 as YNFKEQ. This CDR3 has 15 residues. V was trimmed by 0 bases and J by 5 bases, leaving 11 bases between them. CDR3 in DNA: TGTGCCAGCAGCCAAGACGGGGAGGCCCACAATGAGCAGTTCTTC. Its translation: CASSQDGEAHNEQFF.

The chain links TRBV27 to TRBJ2-3, with no clear D. The germline V and J ends were trimmed by 7 bases and 6 bases, with 8 bases remaining between them. There are 11 residues in the CDR3. CDR1 MNHEY and CDR2 SMNVEV come from the germline V gene (reference sequence). CDR3 region: CASKGLDTQYF. Written as DNA, the CDR3 is TGTGCCAGCAAAGGGCTCGATACGCAGTATTTT.

The chain uses TRBV28 and TRBJ2-7; the D gene could be TRBD1 or TRBD2 (6 bases each). V lost 2 bases, J lost 6 bases, and 14 bases lay in between. From germline, CDR1 is MDHEN and CDR2 SYDVKM. The CDR3 has 14 amino acids. The CDR3 loop reads CASSLVGGSSEQYF. CDR3 sequence (DNA): TGTGCCAGCAGTTTAGTGGGGGGCAGTAGCGAGCAGTACTTC.

The rearrangement joins TRBV12-5 to TRBJ1-1; 11 positions agree with TRBD1. The CDR3 sequence is 14 residues long. CDR1 LGHNT and CDR2 FRNRAP come from the germline V gene. J gave up 3 bases and V 7 bases, and 4 bases lay outside the gene matches. CDR3 DNA sequence: TGTGCTAGTGCGAGGGGACAGGGGGACACTGAAGCTTTCTTT. Amino acids: CASARGQGDTEAFF.

The rearrangement uses TRBV27 and TRBJ1-2, with 11 bases aligning to TRBD1. Germline-derived CDR1 and CDR2 are MNHEY and SMNVEV (reference sequence). The CDR3 contains 15 residues. The trim removed 2 bases at V and 8 bases at J, leaving 7 bases unmatched. The CDR3 nucleotides read TGTGCCAGCAGTTTACGTGGACAGGGGGCGGGGGGCTACACCTTC. This sequence encodes CASSLRGQGAGGYTF.

The chain uses TRBV5-1 and TRBJ2-1; D is possibly TRBD2 (5 bases). Germline V gene sequence: CDR1 SGHRS, CDR2 YFSETQ. The CDR3 sequence is 14 residues long. The ends were cut back, 3 bases at V and 10 bases at J, with 17 bases in the middle. DNA of the CDR3: TGCGCCAGCAGCTCGGAGGAGAGGCCCAGGGAGCAGTTCTTC. Translation gives CASSSEERPREQFF.

The chain recombines TRBV7-9 with TRBJ2-2; 9 bases align to TRBD1. The CDR3 loop spans 14 amino acids. Germline V gene data show CDR1 as SEHNR and CDR2 as FQNEAQ (reference sequence). J lost 6 bases, V lost 5 bases, and 4 bases had no gene match. The CDR3 bases are TGTGCCAGCAGCGCGGGACAGGGCCCCGGGGAGCTGTTTTTT. Translating it yields CASSAGQGPGELFF.

This chain connects TRBV29-1 to TRBJ2-5, with TRBD2 matching 7 bases. There are 13 residues in the CDR3. The J segment lost 1 base and the V segment lost 7 bases, leaving 6 bases of the junction unmatched. The germline V gene has CDR1 SQVTM and CDR2 ANQGSEA. CDR3 sequence (DNA): TGCAGCGCCTTAGCGGGCCTCCAAGAGACCCAGTACTTC. This sequence encodes CSALAGLQETQYF.

This clone was recorded once. The V gene is TRBV15, the J gene TRBJ1-5; D is unclear. Germline V gene lookup returns CDR1 LNHNV and CDR2 YYDKDF (reference sequence). V lost 3 bases, J lost 5 bases, and 14 bases lay in between. This CDR3 comprises 15 residues. This chain's CDR3 is CATSSNRRRDQPQHF. The CDR3, as DNA: TGTGCCACCAGCAGCAACCGACGGAGGGATCAGCCCCAGCATTTT. Supplemented by reference TRBV15 and TRBJ1-5, the full variable domain reads DAMVIQNPRYQVTQFGKPVTLSCSQTLNHNVMYWYQQKSSQAPKLLFHYYDKDFNNEADTPDNFQSRRPNTSFCFLDIRSPGLGDTAMYLCATSSNRRRDQPQHFGDGTRLSIL.

As DNA, the CDR3 is TGTGCCAGTAGTATCGGACAGTGGAACTCCTACGAGCAGTACTTC. It is translated as CASSIGQWNSYEQYF. V usage is TRBV19 and J usage is TRBJ2-7; D may be TRBD1 (6 bases). V gave up 3 bases and J gave up 0 bases, with 12 bases separating them. Germline assignment: CDR1 LNHDA and CDR2 SQIVND (reference sequence). This CDR3 contains 15 residues.

The chain links TRBV6-1 to TRBJ1-1; 9 bases fit TRBD1. Germline CDR1 reads MNHNS; CDR2 reads SASEGT. There are 11 residues in the CDR3. V was clipped by 11 bases and J by 11 bases; unmatched bases: 9. CDR3 sequence (DNA): TGTGCCGGTTTTGGACAGGGGTTGGCTTTCTTT. Residues: CAGFGQGLAFF.

This rearrangement joins TRBV4-2 to TRBJ2-1; tentatively, D is TRBD1 (5 bases). The CDR3 runs to 16 residues. Germline values: CDR1 LGHNA, CDR2 YNFKEQ. Trimming removed 3 bases at V and 8 bases at J, with 20 bases between. CDR3 in amino acids: CASSHARTLPRDEQFF. DNA for the CDR3: TGTGCCAGCAGCCATGCTAGGACACTGCCCCGCGATGAGCAGTTCTTC.

This chain links TRBV7-2 with TRBJ2-5; 8 positions agree with TRBD2. The length of the CDR3 is 13 residues. The junction had 1 base not matched to a gene; V was cut back by 4 bases and J by 3 bases. Germline V gene sequence: CDR1 SGHTA, CDR2 FQGNSA. CDR3 nucleotide sequence: TGTGCCAGCAGCTCGCGGGAGGAAGAGACCCAGTACTTC. Encoded protein: CASSSREEETQYF.

The chain joins TRBV9 to TRBJ2-3; 9 nucleotides match TRBD2. Per germline, CDR1 SGDLS and CDR2 YYNGEE. After removal of 7 bases from V and 4 bases from J, the junction contained 4 bases not matched to a gene. This CDR3 is 13 amino acids long. The CDR3 spells CASLGTSSDTQYF. The CDR3 DNA reads as TGTGCCAGCCTAGGGACTAGCTCAGATACGCAGTATTTT. Together with reference TRBV9 and TRBJ2-3, the CDR3 gives the full variable domain: DSGVTQTPKHLITATGQRVTLRCSPRSGDLSVYWYQQSLDQGLQFLIQYYNGEERAKGNILERFSAQQFPDLHSELNLSSLELGDSALYFCASLGTSSDTQYFGPGTRLTVL.

This clone was seen only a few times. This CDR3 is also generated by other DNA sequences in the sample. The chain combines TRBV7-9 with TRBJ2-2, with TRBD2 as a possible D gene (5 bases). The CDR3 extends over 13 amino acids. The germline V gene encodes CDR1 SEHNR and CDR2 FQNEAQ (reference sequence). With 1 base removed from V and 5 bases from J, the gap between germline ends came to 5 bases. The CDR3 reads CASSLGGTGELFF. For the CDR3, the DNA is TGTGCCAGCAGCTTAGGAGGGACCGGGGAGCTGTTTTTT.

The V gene is TRBV29-1, the J gene TRBJ2-7; D call uncertain. The CDR3 loop spans 11 amino acids. V was clipped by 1 base and J by 2 bases, with 3 bases between them. Germline V gives CDR1 SQVTM, CDR2 ANQGSEA. The CDR3 sequence is CSVEAPYEQYF. The CDR3 DNA is TGCAGCGTTGAAGCCCCCTACGAGCAGTACTTC.

On this clone: The sample holds other DNA sequences that translate to the same CDR3. The chain uses TRBV27 and TRBJ2-5; 10 bases line up with TRBD1. Trimming at V came to 6 bases and at J to 5 bases, leaving 6 bases not matched to a gene. The CDR3 is 14 amino acids. From germline, CDR1 is MNHEY and CDR2 SMNVEV (reference sequence). CDR3 bases: TGTGCCAGCAGAGACAGGGGGCGTTGGGAGACCCAGTACTTC. Translation gives CASRDRGRWETQYF.

V gene TRBV6-6 combines with J gene TRBJ2-7; 9 nucleotides agree with TRBD2. J was trimmed by 3 bases and V by 5 bases; bases with no gene match: 5. The CDR3 runs 14 residues. The germline V gene encodes CDR1 MNHNY and CDR2 SVGAGI (reference sequence). CDR3 in amino acids: CASSIGTSSYEQYF. The CDR3, as DNA: TGTGCCAGCAGTATCGGGACTAGCAGCTACGAGCAGTACTTC.

This rearrangement joins TRBV27 to TRBJ2-7; D could derive from TRBD1 or TRBD2 (6 bases each). The germline gives CDR1 MNHEY, CDR2 SMNVEV (reference sequence). V was shortened by 2 bases and J by 5 bases, with 13 bases between the two germline ends. The CDR3 extends over 14 amino acids. The CDR3 reads CASSLMSGANEQYF. The CDR3 DNA reads TGTGCCAGCAGTTTAATGTCGGGGGCCAACGAGCAGTACTTC.

V is TRBV7-9 and J is TRBJ2-7; D gene ambiguous. The CDR3 runs to 12 residues. V lost 0 bases, J lost 12 bases, and 12 bases lay in between. CDR1 and CDR2 (germline): SEHNR, FQNEAQ (reference sequence). CDR3 amino acids: CASSLASRAPYF. As DNA, the CDR3 is TGTGCCAGCAGCTTAGCGAGCCGGGCCCCGTACTTC.

V gene TRBV28 combines with J gene TRBJ2-4; the match to TRBD1 covers 12 bases. The CDR3 loop spans 14 amino acids. Germline lookup yields CDR1 MDHEN and CDR2 SYDVKM. Germline trimming cut 2 bases from V and 13 bases from J; bases unmatched to any gene: 6. CDR3: CASSLVPGQGAQYF. CDR3 DNA: TGTGCCAGCAGTTTAGTACCGGGACAGGGGGCCCAGTACTTC.